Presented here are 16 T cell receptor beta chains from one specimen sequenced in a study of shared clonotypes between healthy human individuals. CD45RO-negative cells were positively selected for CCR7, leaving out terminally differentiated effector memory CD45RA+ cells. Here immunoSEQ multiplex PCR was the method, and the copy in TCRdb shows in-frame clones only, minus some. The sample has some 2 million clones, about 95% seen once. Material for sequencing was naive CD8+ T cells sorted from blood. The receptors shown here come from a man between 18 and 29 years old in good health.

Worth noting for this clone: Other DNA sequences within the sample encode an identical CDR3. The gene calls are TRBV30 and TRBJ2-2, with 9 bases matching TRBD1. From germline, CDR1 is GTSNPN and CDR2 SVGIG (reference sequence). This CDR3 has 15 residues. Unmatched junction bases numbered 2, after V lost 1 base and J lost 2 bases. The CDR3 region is CAWSAGQGNTGELFF. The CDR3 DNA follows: TGTGCCTGGAGTGCGGGACAGGGAAACACCGGGGAGCTGTTTTTT. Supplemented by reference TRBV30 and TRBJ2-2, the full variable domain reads SQTIHQWPATLVQPVGSPLSLECTVEGTSNPNLYWYRQAAGRGLQLLFYSVGIGQISSEVPQNLSASRPQDRQFILSSKKLLLSDSGFYLCAWSAGQGNTGELFFGEGSRLTVL.

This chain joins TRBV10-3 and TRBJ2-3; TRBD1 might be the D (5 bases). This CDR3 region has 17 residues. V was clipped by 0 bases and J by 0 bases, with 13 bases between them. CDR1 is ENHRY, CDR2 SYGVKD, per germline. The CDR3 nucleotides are TGTGCCATCAGTGAGTCGTCGGCAGGGCCTAGCACAGATACGCAGTATTTT. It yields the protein CAISESSAGPSTDTQYF.

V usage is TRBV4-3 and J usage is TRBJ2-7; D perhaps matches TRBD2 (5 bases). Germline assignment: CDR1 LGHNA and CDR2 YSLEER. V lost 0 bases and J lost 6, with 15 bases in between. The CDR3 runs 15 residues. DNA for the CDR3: TGCGCCAGCAGCCAAGACCGGGCTAGCAACTCCGAGCAGTACTTC. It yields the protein CASSQDRASNSEQYF.

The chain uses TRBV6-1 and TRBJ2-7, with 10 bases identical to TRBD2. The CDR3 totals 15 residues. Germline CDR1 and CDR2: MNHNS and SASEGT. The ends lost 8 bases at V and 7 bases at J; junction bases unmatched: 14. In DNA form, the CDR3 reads TGTGCCAGCTCACAGGGGACTAGCGCTCTGCGGGAGCAGTACTTC. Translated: CASSQGTSALREQYF.

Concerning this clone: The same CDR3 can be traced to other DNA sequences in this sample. CDR3 in amino acids: CASSLSYEQYF. The CDR3 DNA reads TGTGCCAGCAGCTTATCTTACGAGCAGTACTTC. The J gene is TRBJ2-7, the V gene TRBV7-9, with D unresolved. Germline V lookup: CDR1 SEHNR, CDR2 FQNEAQ (reference sequence). The CDR3 covers 11 residues. Trimming cost V 2 bases and J 4 bases, with 3 bases left between them.

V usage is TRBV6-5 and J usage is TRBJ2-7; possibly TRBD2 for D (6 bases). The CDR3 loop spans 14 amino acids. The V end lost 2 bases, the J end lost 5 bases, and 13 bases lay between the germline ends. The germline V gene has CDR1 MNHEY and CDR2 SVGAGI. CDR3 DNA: TGTGCCAGCAGTTACCAGGAGGGCGTCGACGAGCAGTACTTC. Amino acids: CASSYQEGVDEQYF.

DNA for the CDR3: TGTGCCAGCAGTTTAATAGGTGTGGCGGGACAGGGCTACGAGCAGTACTTC. It specifies CASSLIGVAGQGYEQYF. The rearrangement joins TRBV27 to TRBJ2-7, with 9 bases matching TRBD1. CDR1 MNHEY and CDR2 SMNVEV come from the germline V gene (reference sequence). This CDR3 spans 17 amino acids. V lost 2 bases and J lost 3; bases outside the gene matches: 11.

CDR3 protein: CASSIDLEVANYGYTF. CDR3 in DNA: TGTGCCAGTAGTATAGATCTGGAAGTAGCTAACTATGGCTACACCTTC. This rearrangement joins TRBV19 to TRBJ1-2; D unclear. The V gene's germline CDR1 is LNHDA and CDR2 SQIVND (reference sequence). V dropped 0 bases and J dropped 0 bases, with 11 bases sitting between them. CDR3 length: 16 amino acids.

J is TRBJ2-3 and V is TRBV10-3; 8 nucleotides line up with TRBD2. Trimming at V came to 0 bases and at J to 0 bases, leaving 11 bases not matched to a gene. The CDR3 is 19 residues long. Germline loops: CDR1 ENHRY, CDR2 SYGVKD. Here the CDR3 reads CAISESKVSSSGSTDTQYF. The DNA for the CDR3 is TGTGCCATCAGTGAGTCGAAGGTTTCTTCTAGCGGGAGCACAGATACGCAGTATTTT.

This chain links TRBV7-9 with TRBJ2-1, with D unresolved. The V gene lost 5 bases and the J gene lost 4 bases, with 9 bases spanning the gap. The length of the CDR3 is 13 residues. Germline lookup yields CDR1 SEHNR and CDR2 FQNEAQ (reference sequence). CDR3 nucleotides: TGTGCCAGCAGCCCTAACCTTTACAATGAGCAGTTCTTC. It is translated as CASSPNLYNEQFF.

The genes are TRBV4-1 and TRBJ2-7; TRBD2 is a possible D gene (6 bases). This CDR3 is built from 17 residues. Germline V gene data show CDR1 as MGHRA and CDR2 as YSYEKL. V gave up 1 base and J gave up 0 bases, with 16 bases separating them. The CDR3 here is CASSQGDWLDSSYEQYF. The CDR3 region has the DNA TGCGCCAGCAGCCAAGGGGACTGGCTTGACAGCTCCTACGAGCAGTACTTC.

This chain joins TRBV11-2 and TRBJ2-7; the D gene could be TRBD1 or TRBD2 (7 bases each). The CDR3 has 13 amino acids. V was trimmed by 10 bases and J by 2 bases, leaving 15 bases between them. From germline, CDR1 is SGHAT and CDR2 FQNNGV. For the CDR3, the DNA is TGTGCCACCGCCCAGGGGGGGGCCTACGAGCAGTACTTC. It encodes CATAQGGAYEQYF.

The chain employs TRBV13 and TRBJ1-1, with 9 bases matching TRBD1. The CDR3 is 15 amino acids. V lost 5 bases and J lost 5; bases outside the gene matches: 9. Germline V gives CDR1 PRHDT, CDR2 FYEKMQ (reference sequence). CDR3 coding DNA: TGTGCCAGCAGCGCCATGGGACAGGGAAGGACTGAAGCTTTCTTT. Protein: CASSAMGQGRTEAFF.

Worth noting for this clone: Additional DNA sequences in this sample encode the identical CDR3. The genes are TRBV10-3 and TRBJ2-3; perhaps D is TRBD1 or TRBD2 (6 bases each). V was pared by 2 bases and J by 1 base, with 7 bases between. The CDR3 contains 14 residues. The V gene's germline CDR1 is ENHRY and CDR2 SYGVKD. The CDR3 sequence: CAISERGGTDTQYF. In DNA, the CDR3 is TGTGCCATCAGTGAGAGGGGGGGCACAGATACGCAGTATTTT.

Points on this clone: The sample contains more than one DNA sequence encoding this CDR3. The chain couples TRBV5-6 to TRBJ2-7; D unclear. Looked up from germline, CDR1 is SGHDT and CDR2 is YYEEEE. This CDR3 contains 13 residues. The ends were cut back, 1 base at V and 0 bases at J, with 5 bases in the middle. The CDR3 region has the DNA TGTGCCAGCAGCTTGAGCAGCTCCTACGAGCAGTACTTC. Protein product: CASSLSSSYEQYF. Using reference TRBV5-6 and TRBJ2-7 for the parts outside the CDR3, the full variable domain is DAGVTQSPTHLIKTRGQQVTLRCSPKSGHDTVSWYQQALGQGPQFIFQYYEEEERQRGNFPDRFSGHQFPNYSSELNVNALLLGDSALYLCASSLSSSYEQYFGPGTRLTVT.

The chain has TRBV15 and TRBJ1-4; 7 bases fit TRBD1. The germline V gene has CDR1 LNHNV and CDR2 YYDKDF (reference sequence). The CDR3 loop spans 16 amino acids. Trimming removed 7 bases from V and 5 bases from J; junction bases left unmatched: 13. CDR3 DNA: TGTGCCACCAAGACCGGCCCCGGGACAGTAAATGAAAAACTGTTTTTT. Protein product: CATKTGPGTVNEKLFF.